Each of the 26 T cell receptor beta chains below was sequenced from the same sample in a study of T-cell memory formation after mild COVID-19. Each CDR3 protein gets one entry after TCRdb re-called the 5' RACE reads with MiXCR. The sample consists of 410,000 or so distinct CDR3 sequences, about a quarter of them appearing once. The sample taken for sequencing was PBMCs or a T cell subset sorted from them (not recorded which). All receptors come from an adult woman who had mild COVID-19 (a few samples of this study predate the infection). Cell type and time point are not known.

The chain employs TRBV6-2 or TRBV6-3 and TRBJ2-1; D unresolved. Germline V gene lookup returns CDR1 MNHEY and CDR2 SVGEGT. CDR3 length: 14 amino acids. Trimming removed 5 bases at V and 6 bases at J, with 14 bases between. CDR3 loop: CASSPDAAPNEQFF. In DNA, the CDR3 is TGTGCCAGCAGTCCTGACGCCGCCCCCAATGAGCAGTTCTTC.

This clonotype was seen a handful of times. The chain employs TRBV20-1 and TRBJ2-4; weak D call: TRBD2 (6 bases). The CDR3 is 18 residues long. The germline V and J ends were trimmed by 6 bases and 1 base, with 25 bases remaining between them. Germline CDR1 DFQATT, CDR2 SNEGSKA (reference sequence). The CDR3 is CSADARAGSWSAKNIQYF. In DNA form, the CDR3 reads TGCAGTGCGGACGCCAGGGCGGGGAGCTGGTCGGCCAAAAACATTCAGTACTTC.

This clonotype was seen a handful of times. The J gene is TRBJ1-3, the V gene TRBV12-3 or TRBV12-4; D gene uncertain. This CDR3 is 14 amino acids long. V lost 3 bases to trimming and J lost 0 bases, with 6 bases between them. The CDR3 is CASSFKNSGNTIYF. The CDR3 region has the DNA TGTGCCAGCAGTTTTAAGAACTCTGGAAACACCATATATTTT.

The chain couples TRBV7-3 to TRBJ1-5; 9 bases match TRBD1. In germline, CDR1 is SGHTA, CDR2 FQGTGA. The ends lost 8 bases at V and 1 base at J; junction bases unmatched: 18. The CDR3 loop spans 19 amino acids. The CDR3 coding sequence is TGTGCCAGCCACCGGACCGGGACAGGGTCTACCGCGAGCAATCAGCCCCAGCATTTT. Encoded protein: CASHRTGTGSTASNQPQHF. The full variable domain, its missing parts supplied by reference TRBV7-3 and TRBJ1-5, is GAGVSQTPSNKVTEKGKYVELRCDPISGHTALYWYRQSLGQGPEFLIYFQGTGAADDSGLPNDRFFAVRPEGSVSTLKIQRTERGDSAVYLCASHRTGTGSTASNQPQHFGDGTRLSIL.

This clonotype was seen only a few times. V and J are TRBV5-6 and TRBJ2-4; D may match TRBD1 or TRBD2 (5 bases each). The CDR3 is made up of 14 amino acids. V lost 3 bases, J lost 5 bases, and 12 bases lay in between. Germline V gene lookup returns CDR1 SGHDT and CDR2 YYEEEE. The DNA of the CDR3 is TGTGCCAGCAGCTCGATGGGGACGGAAAACATTCAGTACTTC. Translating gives CASSSMGTENIQYF.

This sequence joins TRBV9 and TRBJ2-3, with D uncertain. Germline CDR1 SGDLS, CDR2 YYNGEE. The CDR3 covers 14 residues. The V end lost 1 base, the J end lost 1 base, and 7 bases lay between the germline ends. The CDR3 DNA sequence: TGTGCCAGCAGCGTATTATCCCGCACAGATACGCAGTATTTT. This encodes CASSVLSRTDTQYF.

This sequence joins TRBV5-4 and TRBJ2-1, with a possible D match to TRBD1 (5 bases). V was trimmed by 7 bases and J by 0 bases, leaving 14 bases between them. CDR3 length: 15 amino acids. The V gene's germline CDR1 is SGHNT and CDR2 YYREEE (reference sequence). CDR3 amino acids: CASSQTASSYNEQFF. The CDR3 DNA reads TGTGCCAGCTCGCAGACAGCCTCCTCCTACAATGAGCAGTTCTTC.

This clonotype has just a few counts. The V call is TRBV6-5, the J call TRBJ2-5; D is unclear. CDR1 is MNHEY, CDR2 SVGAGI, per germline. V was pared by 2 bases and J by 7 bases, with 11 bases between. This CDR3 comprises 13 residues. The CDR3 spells CASSYDWLGTQYF. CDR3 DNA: TGTGCCAGCAGTTACGACTGGCTTGGGACCCAGTACTTC.

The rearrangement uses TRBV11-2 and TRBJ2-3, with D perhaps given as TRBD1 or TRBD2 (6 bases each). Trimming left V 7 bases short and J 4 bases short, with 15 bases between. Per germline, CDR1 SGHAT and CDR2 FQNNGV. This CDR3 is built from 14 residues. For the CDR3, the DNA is TGTGCCAGCATCCAAGGGGGGTCCGCAGATACGCAGTATTTT. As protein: CASIQGGSADTQYF.

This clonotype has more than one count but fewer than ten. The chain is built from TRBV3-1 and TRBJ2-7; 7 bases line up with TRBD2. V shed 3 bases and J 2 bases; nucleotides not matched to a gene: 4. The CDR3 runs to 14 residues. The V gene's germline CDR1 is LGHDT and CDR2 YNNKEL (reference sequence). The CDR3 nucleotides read TGTGCCAGCAGCCAGATGGGGGGGGCCTACGAGCAGTACTTC. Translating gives CASSQMGGAYEQYF.

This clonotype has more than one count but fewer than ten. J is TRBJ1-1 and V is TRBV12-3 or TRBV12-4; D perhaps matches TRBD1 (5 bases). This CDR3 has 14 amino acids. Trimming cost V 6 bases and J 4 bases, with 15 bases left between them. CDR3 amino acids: CASRGWQGTTEAFF. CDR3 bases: TGTGCCAGCAGAGGATGGCAGGGTACCACTGAAGCTTTCTTT.

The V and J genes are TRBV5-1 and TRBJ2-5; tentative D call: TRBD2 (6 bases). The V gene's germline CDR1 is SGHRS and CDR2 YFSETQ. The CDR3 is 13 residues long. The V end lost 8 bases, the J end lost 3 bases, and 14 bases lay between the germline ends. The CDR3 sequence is CASRRWEEETQYF. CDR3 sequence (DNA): TGCGCCAGTCGCCGGTGGGAGGAAGAGACCCAGTACTTC.

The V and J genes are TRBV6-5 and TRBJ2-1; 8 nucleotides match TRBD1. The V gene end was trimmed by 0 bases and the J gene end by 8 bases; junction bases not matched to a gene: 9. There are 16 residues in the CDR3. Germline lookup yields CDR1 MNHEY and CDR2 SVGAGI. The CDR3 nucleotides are TGTGCCAGCAGTTACTCCACAGGGGGTTCTGACCATGAGCAGTTCTTC. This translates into CASSYSTGGSDHEQFF.

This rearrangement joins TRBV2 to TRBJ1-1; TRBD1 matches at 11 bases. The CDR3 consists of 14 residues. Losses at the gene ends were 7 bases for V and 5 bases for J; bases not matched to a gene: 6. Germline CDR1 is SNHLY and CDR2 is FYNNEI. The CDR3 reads CASIADRGQTEAFF. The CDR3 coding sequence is TGTGCCAGCATAGCGGACAGGGGGCAAACTGAAGCTTTCTTT.

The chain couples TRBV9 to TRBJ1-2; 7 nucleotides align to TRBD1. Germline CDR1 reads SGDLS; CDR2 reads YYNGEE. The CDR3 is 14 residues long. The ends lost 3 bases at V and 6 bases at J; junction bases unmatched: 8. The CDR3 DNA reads TGTGCCAGCAGCGGCCGGGACAGTTTTGATGGCTACACCTTC. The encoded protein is CASSGRDSFDGYTF.

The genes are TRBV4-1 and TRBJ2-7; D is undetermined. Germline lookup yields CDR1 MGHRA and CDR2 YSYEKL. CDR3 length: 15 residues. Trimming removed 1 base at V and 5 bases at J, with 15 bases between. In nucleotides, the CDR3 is TGCGCCAGCAGCCAAGCCGTACGTAGTTTGGACGAGCAGTACTTC. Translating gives CASSQAVRSLDEQYF.

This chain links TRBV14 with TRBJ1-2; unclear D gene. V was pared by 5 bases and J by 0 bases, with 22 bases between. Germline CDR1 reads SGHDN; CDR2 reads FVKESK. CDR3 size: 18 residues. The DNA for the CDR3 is TGTGCCAGCAGCGCTCGTCCCGACCTGGGAGCGACTAACTATGGCTACACCTTC. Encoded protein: CASSARPDLGATNYGYTF. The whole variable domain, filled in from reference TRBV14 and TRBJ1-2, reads EAGVTQFPSHSVIEKGQTVTLRCDPISGHDNLYWYRRVMGKEIKFLLHFVKESKQDESGMPNNRFLAERTGGTYSTLKVQPAELEDSGVYFCASSARPDLGATNYGYTFGSGTRLTVV.

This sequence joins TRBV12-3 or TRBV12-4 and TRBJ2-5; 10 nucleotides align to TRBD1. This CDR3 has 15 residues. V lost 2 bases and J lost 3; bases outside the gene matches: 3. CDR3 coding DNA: TGTGCCAGCAGTTTATTGGGACAGGGGAAAGAGACCCAGTACTTC. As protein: CASSLLGQGKETQYF.

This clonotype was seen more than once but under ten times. CDR3 in DNA: TGTGCCAGCAGCTTATCGGGACTAGCTCCCAATGAGCAGTTCTTC. Translated, it gives CASSLSGLAPNEQFF. This chain links TRBV11-3 with TRBJ2-1, with 9 bases aligning to TRBD2. The CDR3 spans 15 residues. The germline CDR1 and CDR2 sequences are SGHNT and YENEEA. Trimming removed 2 bases from V and 6 bases from J; junction bases left unmatched: 5.

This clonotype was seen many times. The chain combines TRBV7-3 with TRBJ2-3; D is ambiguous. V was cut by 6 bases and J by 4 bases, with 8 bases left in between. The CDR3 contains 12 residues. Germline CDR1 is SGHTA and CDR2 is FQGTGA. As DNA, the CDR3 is TGTGCCAGCAGTTTATCGGCAGATACGCAGTATTTT. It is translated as CASSLSADTQYF.

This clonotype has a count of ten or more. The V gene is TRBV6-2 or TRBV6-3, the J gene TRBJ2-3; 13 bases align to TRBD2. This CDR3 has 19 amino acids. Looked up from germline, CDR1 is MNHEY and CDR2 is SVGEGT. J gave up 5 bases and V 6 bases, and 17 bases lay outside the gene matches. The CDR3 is CASSPTSGRAGYVEDTQYF. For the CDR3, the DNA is TGTGCCAGCAGCCCTACTAGCGGGAGGGCCGGTTATGTGGAAGATACGCAGTATTTT.

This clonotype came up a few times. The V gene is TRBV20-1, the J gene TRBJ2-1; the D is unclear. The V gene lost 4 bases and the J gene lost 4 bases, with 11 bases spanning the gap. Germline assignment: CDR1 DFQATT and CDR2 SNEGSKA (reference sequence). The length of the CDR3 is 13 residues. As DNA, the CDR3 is TGCAGTGCTAAATGGGTGGGGTACAATGAGCAGTTCTTC. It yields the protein CSAKWVGYNEQFF.

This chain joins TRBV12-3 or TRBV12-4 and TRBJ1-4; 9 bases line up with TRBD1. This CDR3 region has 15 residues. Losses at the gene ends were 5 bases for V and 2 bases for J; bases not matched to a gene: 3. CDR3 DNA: TGTGCCAGCAGTCCTGGGACAGGGACTAATGAAAAACTGTTTTTT. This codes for CASSPGTGTNEKLFF.

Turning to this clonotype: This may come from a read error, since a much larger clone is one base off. The CDR3 coding sequence is TGCGCCAGCAGCTCCCGGGACGGAGCCTACGAGCAGTACTTC. Its translation: CASSSRDGAYEQYF. This chain connects TRBV5-1 to TRBJ2-7; D assignment may be TRBD1 or TRBD2 (5 bases each). The V gene lost 3 bases and the J gene lost 2 bases, with 12 bases spanning the gap. The CDR3 runs to 14 residues. Germline loops: CDR1 SGHRS, CDR2 YFSETQ.

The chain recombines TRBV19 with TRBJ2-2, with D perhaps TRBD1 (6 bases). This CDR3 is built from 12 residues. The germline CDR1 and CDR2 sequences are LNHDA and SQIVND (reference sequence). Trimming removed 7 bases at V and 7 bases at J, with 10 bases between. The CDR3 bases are TGTGCCAGTACCATAGGGGGCGGGGAGCTGTTTTTT. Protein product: CASTIGGGELFF.

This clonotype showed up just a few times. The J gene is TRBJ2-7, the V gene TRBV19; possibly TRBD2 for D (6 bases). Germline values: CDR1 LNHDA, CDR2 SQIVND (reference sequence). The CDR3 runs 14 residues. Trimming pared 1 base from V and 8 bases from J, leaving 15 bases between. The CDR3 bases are TGTGCCAGTAGTATAGCTTTATGGGACTTCAAGCAGTACTTC. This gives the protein CASSIALWDFKQYF.